This T cell receptor (beta chain) was sequenced during a study of cytomegalovirus exposure and HLA in healthy donors. Germline CDR1 reads MNHEY; CDR2 reads SMNVEV (reference sequence). The CDR3 extends over 15 amino acids. The V end lost 1 base, the J end lost 2 bases, and 11 bases lay between the germline ends. The PCR contained 60 Vbeta and 13 Jbeta primers. Assay: immunoSEQ multiplex PCR; the TCRdb copy retains only in-frame clones and omits some. This sample carries some 150,000 clones, 60% to 85% of them seen once, and the ten largest clones take 1.1% to 1.5%. Study-wide points: The authors later found HLA-associated TCR beta chains more clonally expanded than equally common others.

Note on this clone: Its antigen is not known.

The chain uses TRBV27 and TRBJ1-2, with D hard to call. The sequence was collected from a woman in her forties in good health and CMV-seronegative. Sequencing input: PBMCs. CDR3 sequence reads: CASSLFPGSNYGYTF. The CDR3 DNA follows: TGTGCCAGCAGTTTATTTCCGGGGTCGAACTATGGCTACACCTTC.